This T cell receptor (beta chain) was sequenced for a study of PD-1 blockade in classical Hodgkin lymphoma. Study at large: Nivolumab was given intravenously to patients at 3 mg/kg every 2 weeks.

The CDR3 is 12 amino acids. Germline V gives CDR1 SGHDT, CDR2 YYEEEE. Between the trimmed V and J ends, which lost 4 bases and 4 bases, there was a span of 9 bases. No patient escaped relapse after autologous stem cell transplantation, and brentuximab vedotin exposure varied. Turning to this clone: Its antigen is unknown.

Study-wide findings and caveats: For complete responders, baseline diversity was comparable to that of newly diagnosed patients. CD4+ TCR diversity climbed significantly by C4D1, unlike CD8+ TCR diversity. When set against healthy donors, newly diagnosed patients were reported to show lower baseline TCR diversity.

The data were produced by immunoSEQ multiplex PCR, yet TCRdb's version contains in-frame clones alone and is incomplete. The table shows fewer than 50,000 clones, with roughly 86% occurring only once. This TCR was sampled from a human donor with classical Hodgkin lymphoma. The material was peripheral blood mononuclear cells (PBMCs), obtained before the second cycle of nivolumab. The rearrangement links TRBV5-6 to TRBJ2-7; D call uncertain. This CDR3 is CASSNDGYEQYF. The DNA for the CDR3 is TGTGCCAGCAGCAACGACGGTTACGAGCAGTACTTC.